This T cell receptor beta chain stems from a study of OX40 agonist ivuxolimab in advanced cancers. About the research overall: Age averaged approximately 60 years (range 23 to 79), and more than 80% were male.

A history of autoimmune disease or systemic immunosuppression excluded patients. CDR1 and CDR2 from the germline V gene are MDHEN and SYDVKM. V shed 7 bases and J shed 1 base, with 20 bases lying between them. The CDR3 is made up of 17 amino acids. Sequencing used immunoSEQ multiplex PCR; TCRdb keeps in-frame clones, though not all of them. This table has about 60,000 clones, about 85% appearing once. The source is an adult with an advanced solid tumor such as melanoma, head and neck, liver or kidney cancer. The V gene is TRBV28, the J gene TRBJ2-1; tentative D call: TRBD2 (6 bases). The material sequenced was CD4+ or CD8+ T cells sorted from blood, taken in a trial of the OX40 agonist ivuxolimab. Written as DNA, the CDR3 is TGTGCCAGCAAGGGCTTCGCCGCGGGATGGTCCTACAATGAGCAGTTCTTC. Its translation: CASKGFAAGWSYNEQFF.